One sample yielded the 18 T cell receptor beta chains listed below, sequenced in a study of blood T cell repertoires in COVID-19. The data were produced by immunoSEQ multiplex PCR, yet TCRdb's version contains in-frame clones alone and is incomplete. In the table there are around 150,000 clones, approximately 80% of which are singletons. Sequencing was done on a sample of peripheral blood. Receptors were obtained from a woman between 55 and 75 years old with active or convalescent COVID-19.

The chain recombines TRBV2 with TRBJ1-1; 8 bases align to TRBD1. This CDR3 is 15 amino acids long. V lost 5 bases, J lost 1 base, and 6 bases stayed unmatched. The V gene's germline CDR1 is SNHLY and CDR2 FYNNEI. CDR3 in DNA: TGTGCCAGCAGTAAAGGACAGGGACCGAACACTGAAGCTTTCTTT. Translating it yields CASSKGQGPNTEAFF.

The V gene is TRBV5-5, the J gene TRBJ2-2; 8 nucleotides line up with TRBD1. The V and J ends lost 5 bases and 2 bases, in that order; junction bases with no gene match: 2. Per the germline V gene, CDR1 is SGHKS and CDR2 is YYEKEE (reference sequence). This CDR3 spans 14 amino acids. The CDR3 region is CASSGQGNTGELFF. CDR3 DNA: TGTGCCAGCAGTGGACAGGGTAACACCGGGGAGCTGTTTTTT.

This clone was detected once. The J gene is TRBJ2-7, the V gene TRBV6-5; no clear D. Germline V gene data show CDR1 as MNHEY and CDR2 as SVGAGI. CDR3 length: 15 residues. V shed 6 bases and J shed 1 base, with 16 bases lying between them. The CDR3 here is CASRPGFRESYEQYV. In DNA, the CDR3 is TGTGCCAGCAGGCCCGGTTTTCGCGAATCCTACGAGCAGTACGTC.

Ten or more counts support this clone. V usage is TRBV5-1 and J usage is TRBJ1-5; no clear D. The CDR3 contains 14 residues. The V gene's germline CDR1 is SGHRS and CDR2 YFSETQ. Trimming removed 0 bases at V and 7 bases at J, with 11 bases between. CDR3 protein: CASSLGNEGQPQHF. The CDR3 bases are TGCGCCAGCAGCTTGGGGAACGAGGGACAGCCCCAGCATTTT.

The chain couples TRBV7-3 to TRBJ2-2; 8 nucleotides agree with TRBD2. This CDR3 region has 17 residues. With V trimmed by 4 bases and J by 7 bases, 14 bases remained unmatched. Germline lookup yields CDR1 SGHTA and CDR2 FQGTGA. Here the CDR3 reads CASSSGVSGISGGELFF. The CDR3 DNA is TGTGCCAGCAGCTCGGGTGTTAGCGGGATTAGTGGCGGGGAGCTGTTTTTT.

The chain joins TRBV6-4 to TRBJ2-6; perhaps TRBD1 as D (6 bases). V shed 3 bases and J shed 1 base, with 10 bases lying between them. This CDR3 contains 16 residues. Germline CDR1 and CDR2: MRHNA and SNTAGT. The CDR3 coding sequence is TGTGCCAGCAGTGAACAGGGTCTATCTGGGGCCAACGTCCTGACTTTC. This codes for CASSEQGLSGANVLTF.

This clone was counted only a few times. The chain links TRBV27 to TRBJ1-6; no reliable D call. Trimming stripped 6 bases from V and 10 bases from J, with 16 bases between. Germline-derived CDR1 and CDR2 are MNHEY and SMNVEV (reference sequence). This CDR3 has 14 residues. The CDR3 sequence is CASSDGSLGSPLHF. Here the CDR3 DNA reads TGTGCCAGCAGCGACGGGAGCCTAGGGTCACCCCTCCACTTT.

V gene TRBV14 combines with J gene TRBJ1-3; 8 nucleotides agree with TRBD1. The CDR3 extends over 18 amino acids. J was trimmed by 2 bases and V by 0 bases; bases with no gene match: 9. Germline CDR1 reads SGHDN; CDR2 reads FVKESK. In DNA, the CDR3 is TGTGCCAGCAGCCAAGACCGCAGGGGGCCCCCCCCTGGAAACACCATATATTTT. Its protein product is CASSQDRRGPPPGNTIYF. The full variable domain, with the rest looked up from reference TRBV14 and TRBJ1-3, is EAGVTQFPSHSVIEKGQTVTLRCDPISGHDNLYWYRRVMGKEIKFLLHFVKESKQDESGMPNNRFLAERTGGTYSTLKVQPAELEDSGVYFCASSQDRRGPPPGNTIYFGEGSWLTVV.

The rearrangement uses TRBV6-5 and TRBJ1-4, with TRBD1 matching over 8 bases. CDR1 is MNHEY and CDR2 is SVGAGI in the germline V gene. V was pared by 6 bases and J by 8 bases, with 8 bases of the junction left unmatched. The CDR3 totals 14 residues. The CDR3 region has the DNA TGTGCCAGCAGAGGGACAGGATGGAACGAAAAACTGTTTTTT. Translation: CASRGTGWNEKLFF.

The table lists this clone with a count of one. The rearrangement uses TRBV6-5 and TRBJ2-7, with a tentative D call TRBD1 (5 bases). V lost 4 bases to trimming and J lost 3 bases, with 16 bases between them. This CDR3 has 15 amino acids. The germline gives CDR1 MNHEY, CDR2 SVGAGI. The CDR3 DNA sequence: TGTGCCAGCAGTTTCCTCCCATACCAGGGCTACGAGCAGTACGTC. It encodes CASSFLPYQGYEQYV.

This chain joins TRBV6-4 and TRBJ2-1; a possible D gene is TRBD2 (5 bases). This CDR3 is built from 15 residues. V dropped 6 bases and J dropped 1 base, with 13 bases sitting between them. Germline-derived CDR1 and CDR2 are MRHNA and SNTAGT. Here the CDR3 DNA reads TGTGCCAGCAGCGCCTCCAGCGGTTCCTACAATGAGCAGTTCTTC. Translated, it gives CASSASSGSYNEQFF.

The chain carries TRBV30 and TRBJ1-4, with 9 bases identical to TRBD1. V was pared by 4 bases and J by 5 bases, with 2 bases of the junction left unmatched. The CDR3 is made up of 13 amino acids. Germline loops: CDR1 GTSNPN, CDR2 SVGIG (reference sequence). The CDR3 DNA is TGTGCCTGGATGGGGACAGGGAATGAAAAACTGTTTTTT. Protein: CAWMGTGNEKLFF.

This clone was observed a single time. The chain couples TRBV19 to TRBJ1-1; unclear D gene. With 7 bases removed from V and 3 bases from J, the gap between germline ends came to 12 bases. CDR1 LNHDA and CDR2 SQIVND come from the germline V gene (reference sequence). CDR3 length: 13 amino acids. The CDR3 coding sequence is TGTGCCAGTACCATTACTAGGGACACTGAAGCTTTCTTT. Residues: CASTITRDTEAFF.

This chain connects TRBV3-1 (or the pseudogene TRBV3-2) to TRBJ2-7; D ambiguous. V gave up 6 bases and J gave up 3 bases, with 9 bases separating them. Germline V gives CDR1 LGHDT, CDR2 YNNKEL (reference sequence). There are 12 residues in the CDR3. In nucleotides, the CDR3 is TGTGCCAGCAGTCGTGACAACTACGAGCAGTACTTC. Translation: CASSRDNYEQYF.

This clone was seen only once. The V call is TRBV3-1 (or the pseudogene TRBV3-2), the J call TRBJ2-5, with D perhaps TRBD2 (5 bases). The CDR3 extends over 13 amino acids. Trimming took off 6 bases at V and 1 base at J, with 9 bases between the two ends. Germline lookup yields CDR1 LGHDT and CDR2 YNNKEL (reference sequence). CDR3 sequence: CASRGASQETQYF. The CDR3 DNA reads TGTGCCAGCAGGGGAGCTAGCCAAGAGACCCAGTACTTC.

V and J are TRBV10-3 and TRBJ1-1; 8 bases line up with TRBD1. The germline gives CDR1 ENHRY, CDR2 SYGVKD. The length of the CDR3 is 14 residues. V lost 6 bases, J lost 4 bases, and 7 bases stayed unmatched. The CDR3 region is CAIRGQGEVTEAFF. DNA for the CDR3: TGTGCCATCAGAGGACAGGGAGAGGTCACTGAAGCTTTCTTT.

In its sample, this clone was seen a few times. The J gene is TRBJ2-7, the V gene TRBV7-2; weak D call: TRBD1 (6 bases). Germline loops: CDR1 SGHTA, CDR2 FQGNSA. There are 14 residues in the CDR3. V lost 5 bases and J lost 7, with 18 bases in between. CDR3: CASSGRNRDTEQYF. The CDR3 bases are TGTGCCAGCAGCGGACGAAACCGGGACACGGAGCAGTACTTC.

This clone was observed once. This sequence joins TRBV24-1 and TRBJ1-2; maybe TRBD1 (5 bases). V was clipped by 2 bases and J by 3 bases, with 6 bases between them. CDR3 size: 13 residues. CDR1 KGHDR and CDR2 SFDVKD come from the germline V gene. The CDR3 reads CATSDSTDYGYTF. The CDR3 coding sequence is TGTGCCACCAGTGATTCGACAGACTATGGCTACACCTTC.